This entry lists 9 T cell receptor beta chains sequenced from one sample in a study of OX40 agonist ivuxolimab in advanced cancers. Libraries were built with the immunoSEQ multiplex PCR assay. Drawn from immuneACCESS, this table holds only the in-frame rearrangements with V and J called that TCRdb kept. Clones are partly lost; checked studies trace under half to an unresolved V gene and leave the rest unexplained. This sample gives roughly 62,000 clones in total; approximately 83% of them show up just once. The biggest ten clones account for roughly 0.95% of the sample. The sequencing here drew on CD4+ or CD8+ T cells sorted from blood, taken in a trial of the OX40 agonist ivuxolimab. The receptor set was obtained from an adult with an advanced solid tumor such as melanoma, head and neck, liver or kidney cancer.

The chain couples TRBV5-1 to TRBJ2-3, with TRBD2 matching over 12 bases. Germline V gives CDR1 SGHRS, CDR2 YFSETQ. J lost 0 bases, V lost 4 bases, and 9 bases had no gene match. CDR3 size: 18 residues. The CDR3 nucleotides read TGCGCCAGCAGCCCTGATACCGGGACTAGCGGGAGCACAGATACGCAGTATTTT. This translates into CASSPDTGTSGSTDTQYF.

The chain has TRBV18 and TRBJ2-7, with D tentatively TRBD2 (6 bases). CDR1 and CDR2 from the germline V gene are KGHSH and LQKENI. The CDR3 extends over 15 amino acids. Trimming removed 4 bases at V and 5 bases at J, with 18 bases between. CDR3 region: CASSRTLEGSHEQYF. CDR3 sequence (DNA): TGTGCCAGCTCACGCACGCTGGAGGGGAGCCACGAGCAGTACTTC.

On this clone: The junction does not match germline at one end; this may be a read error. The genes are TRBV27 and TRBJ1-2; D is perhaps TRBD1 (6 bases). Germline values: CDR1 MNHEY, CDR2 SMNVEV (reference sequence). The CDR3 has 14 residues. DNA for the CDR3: TGTGCCAGCAGCCCGAGGGGGGTGGTCTATGGCTGCACCTTC. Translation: CASSPRGVVYGCTF.

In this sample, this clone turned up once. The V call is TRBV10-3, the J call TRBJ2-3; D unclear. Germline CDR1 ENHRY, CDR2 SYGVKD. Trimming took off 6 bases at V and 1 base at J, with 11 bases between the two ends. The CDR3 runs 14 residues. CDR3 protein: CAIRAGRGTDTQYF. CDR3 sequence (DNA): TGTGCCATCAGAGCTGGGCGCGGCACAGATACGCAGTATTTT.

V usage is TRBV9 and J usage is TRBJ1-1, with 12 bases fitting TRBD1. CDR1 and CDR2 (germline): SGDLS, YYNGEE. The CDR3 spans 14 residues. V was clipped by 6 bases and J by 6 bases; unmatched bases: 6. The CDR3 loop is CASTRDRGLAEAFF. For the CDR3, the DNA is TGTGCCAGCACTCGGGACAGGGGGCTGGCTGAAGCTTTCTTT.

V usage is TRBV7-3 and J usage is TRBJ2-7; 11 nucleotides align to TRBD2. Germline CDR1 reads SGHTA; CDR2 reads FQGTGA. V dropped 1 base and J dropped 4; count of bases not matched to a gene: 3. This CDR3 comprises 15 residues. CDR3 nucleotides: TGTGCCAGCAGCTTAAAATTAGCGGGAGGGTACGAGCAGTACTTC. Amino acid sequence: CASSLKLAGGYEQYF.

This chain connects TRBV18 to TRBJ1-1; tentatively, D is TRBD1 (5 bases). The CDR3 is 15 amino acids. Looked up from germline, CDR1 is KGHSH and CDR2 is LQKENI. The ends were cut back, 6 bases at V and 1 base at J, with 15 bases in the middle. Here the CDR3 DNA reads TGTGCCAGCTCGCCGGAAGGGGCCCAGAACACTGAAGCTTTCTTT. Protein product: CASSPEGAQNTEAFF.

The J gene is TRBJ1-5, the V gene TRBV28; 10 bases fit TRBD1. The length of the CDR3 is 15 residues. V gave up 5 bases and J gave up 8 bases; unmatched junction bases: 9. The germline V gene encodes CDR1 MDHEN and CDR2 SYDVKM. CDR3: CASSPPTGGAEPQHF. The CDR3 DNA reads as TGTGCCAGCAGTCCCCCGACAGGGGGCGCGGAGCCCCAGCATTTT.

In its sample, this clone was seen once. Here the CDR3 reads CASSSQGTVQGYTQYF. The DNA of the CDR3 is TGTGCCAGCAGCTCCCAGGGAACAGTTCAAGGATATACGCAGTATTTT. The chain links TRBV7-2 to TRBJ2-3, with D possibly matching TRBD1 (5 bases). V gave up 4 bases and J gave up 7 bases, with 21 bases separating them. Germline V CDR1 and CDR2: SGHTA, FQGNSA. The CDR3 covers 16 residues.